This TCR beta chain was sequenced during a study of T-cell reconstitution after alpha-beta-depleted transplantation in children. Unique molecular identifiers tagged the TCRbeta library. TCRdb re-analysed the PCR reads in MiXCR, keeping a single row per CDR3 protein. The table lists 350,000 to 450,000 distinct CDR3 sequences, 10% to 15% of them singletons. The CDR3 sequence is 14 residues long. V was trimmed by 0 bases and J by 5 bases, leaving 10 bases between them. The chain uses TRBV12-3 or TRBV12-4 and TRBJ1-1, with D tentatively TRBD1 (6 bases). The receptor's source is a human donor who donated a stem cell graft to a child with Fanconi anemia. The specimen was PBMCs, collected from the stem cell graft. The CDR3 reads CASSLARDTTEAFF. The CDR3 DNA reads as TGTGCCAGCAGTTTAGCGCGGGACACAACTGAAGCTTTCTTT.